These 18 T cell receptor beta chains were all obtained from the same sample, sequenced in a study of read filtering for tumor transcriptome and immune sequencing. From about 0.4 ug of RNA, a library with molecular barcoded alpha/delta and beta/gamma adaptors was made. TCRdb recomputed calls from the reads with MiXCR, one row per CDR3 protein. This table holds some 43,000 distinct CDR3 sequences, around an eighth found once. Sequenced material: a population of CD138-negative cells sorted from bone marrow. The source of these receptors is a donor aged 40 or older with multiple myeloma.

The genes are TRBV13 and TRBJ2-1; D gene unclear. The CDR3 loop spans 14 amino acids. With 8 bases removed from V and 3 bases from J, the gap between germline ends came to 14 bases. Germline-derived CDR1 and CDR2 are PRHDT and FYEKMQ (reference sequence). The CDR3 bases are TGTGCCAGCTGTTGGGGAACCGGCTACAATGAGCAGTTCTTC. Translating gives CASCWGTGYNEQFF.

This clonotype came up a few times. V is TRBV6-1 and J is TRBJ1-3; D is unclear. The V gene lost 2 bases and the J gene lost 0 bases, with 5 bases spanning the gap. The CDR3 spans 14 residues. Germline V lookup: CDR1 MNHNS, CDR2 SASEGT. CDR3 in DNA: TGTGCCAGCAGTGAATTTGACTCTGGAAACACCATATATTTT. This gives the protein CASSEFDSGNTIYF.

This clonotype has a single count. The chain combines TRBV3-1 with TRBJ1-2; 11 positions agree with TRBD1. The CDR3 length is 15 residues. The V and J ends lost 5 bases and 6 bases, in that order; junction bases with no gene match: 8. Germline CDR1 LGHDT, CDR2 YNNKEL (reference sequence). CDR3 sequence reads: CASSTRTGGLNGYTF. CDR3 nucleotides: TGTGCCAGCAGCACTCGGACAGGGGGCTTGAATGGCTACACCTTC.

The sample holds many counts of this clonotype. The J gene is TRBJ1-6, the V gene TRBV9; 7 bases match TRBD1. CDR1 and CDR2 (germline): SGDLS, YYNGEE. This CDR3 spans 18 amino acids. V lost 3 bases to trimming and J lost 1 base; unmatched junction nucleotides: 10. The CDR3 DNA is TGTGCCAGCAGCGGCCGACAGGGTGAGATGTCCTATAATTCACCCCTCCACTTT. The encoded protein is CASSGRQGEMSYNSPLHF.

This clonotype occurred many times. The chain employs TRBV10-3 and TRBJ2-1, with a weak D call TRBD2 (6 bases). The CDR3 has 15 residues. V lost 0 bases and J 9 bases, leaving 15 bases between the germline ends. CDR1 ENHRY and CDR2 SYGVKD come from the germline V gene. For the CDR3, the DNA is TGTGCCATCAGTGAGTCGAACGGAGGGCCTAGTGAGCAGTTCTTC. Amino acids: CAISESNGGPSEQFF.

This chain links TRBV20-1 with TRBJ2-2, with D tentatively TRBD1 (6 bases). This CDR3 is 15 amino acids long. Germline values: CDR1 DFQATT, CDR2 SNEGSKA (reference sequence). V gave up 0 bases and J gave up 4 bases, with 12 bases separating them. In DNA, the CDR3 is TGCAGTGCTAGAGATCTCAGGGGTAGCACCGGGGAGCTGTTTTTT. It encodes CSARDLRGSTGELFF.

This clonotype was recorded at least ten times. The J gene is TRBJ2-7, the V gene TRBV4-3; 7 bases fit TRBD1. J gave up 0 bases and V 0 bases, and 11 bases lay outside the gene matches. The CDR3 spans 18 residues. Germline CDR1 LGHNA, CDR2 YSLEER. The CDR3 loop reads CASSQDNPTGVGSYEQYF. The CDR3 DNA follows: TGCGCCAGCAGCCAAGATAATCCCACAGGGGTAGGCTCCTACGAGCAGTACTTC.

Comment on this clonotype: One base separates it from a far larger clone, so it is likely a read error. This chain uses TRBV5-5 with TRBJ2-1, with D possibly TRBD1 on 6 matching bases. Germline CDR1 and CDR2: SGHKS and YYEKEE (reference sequence). The CDR3 extends over 16 amino acids. Trimming took off 5 bases at V and 3 bases at J, with 18 bases between the two ends. The CDR3 region is CASRKPGTRHYNEQFF. In DNA form, the CDR3 reads TGTGCCAGCAGAAAACCGGGGACAAGGCACTACAATGAGCAGTTCTTC.

This clonotype came up many times. The V call is TRBV5-1, the J call TRBJ2-5; 7 nucleotides align to TRBD1. V lost 0 bases and J lost 3; bases outside the gene matches: 2. Germline lookup yields CDR1 SGHRS and CDR2 YFSETQ. This CDR3 spans 14 amino acids. The CDR3 here is CASSLEGAEETQYF. CDR3 nucleotides: TGCGCCAGCAGCTTGGAGGGGGCGGAAGAGACCCAGTACTTC. Supplemented by reference TRBV5-1 and TRBJ2-5, the full variable domain reads KAGVTQTPRYLIKTRGQQVTLSCSPISGHRSVSWYQQTPGQGLQFLFEYFSETQRNKGNFPGRFSGRQFSNSRSEMNVSTLELGDSALYLCASSLEGAEETQYFGPGTRLLVL.

This clonotype was counted at least ten times. The chain recombines TRBV6-1 with TRBJ1-2; a possible D gene is TRBD1 (5 bases). CDR3 length: 13 residues. Germline V CDR1 and CDR2: MNHNS, SASEGT. V lost 5 bases and J lost 0, with 7 bases in between. The DNA for the CDR3 is TGTGCCAGCAGTCCGGGACCTAACTATGGCTACACCTTC. It encodes CASSPGPNYGYTF.

This clonotype was seen at least ten times. The chain is built from TRBV29-1 and TRBJ2-3; D call uncertain. Deletions cut 7 bases from V and 8 bases from J, with 13 bases between. Germline V CDR1 and CDR2: SQVTM, ANQGSEA. The CDR3 spans 11 residues. The CDR3 spells CSASRDGTQYF. The CDR3 DNA reads TGCAGCGCCTCTAGGGATGGTACGCAGTATTTT.

CDR3 sequence: CSARLALRERSYNEQFF. Written as DNA, the CDR3 is TGCAGTGCTCGACTCGCACTGAGGGAACGCTCCTACAATGAGCAGTTCTTC. This chain connects TRBV20-1 to TRBJ2-1, with D possibly being TRBD2 (5 bases). CDR3 length: 17 residues. The germline V and J ends were trimmed by 5 bases and 0 bases, with 20 bases remaining between them. CDR1 and CDR2 (germline): DFQATT, SNEGSKA (reference sequence).

On this clonotype itself: At one end the junction does not follow the germline gene, possibly because of a read error. The chain links TRBV29-1 to TRBJ2-2, with D perhaps being TRBD1 or TRBD2 (5 bases each). CDR1 is SQVTM and CDR2 is ANQGSEA in the germline V gene. This CDR3 spans 15 amino acids. The CDR3 protein is CSVAQAGTKTGELFF. The CDR3 coding sequence is TGCAGCGTTGCGCAGGCCGGGACGAAGACCGGGGAGCTGTTTTTT.

Note on this clonotype: A read error is possible here, since a much larger clone lies one base away. V and J are TRBV11-3 and TRBJ2-6; D possibly corresponds to TRBD1 (5 bases). Germline-derived CDR1 and CDR2 are SGHNT and YENEEA. This CDR3 spans 13 amino acids. The CDR3 protein is CASTMAGANILTF. CDR3 sequence (DNA): TGTGCCAGCACTATGGCTGGGGCCAACATCCTGACTTTC. The variable domain in full, with the rest retrieved from reference TRBV11-3 and TRBJ2-6, is EAGVVQSPRYKIIEKKQPVAFWCNPISGHNTLYWYLQNLGQGPELLIRYENEEAVDDSQLPKDRFSAERLKGVDSTLKIQPAELGDSAVYLCASTMAGANILTFGAGSRLTVL.

The sample holds many counts of this clonotype. This chain joins TRBV5-1 and TRBJ2-7; the D is unclear. The CDR3 has 13 residues. Germline V lookup: CDR1 SGHRS, CDR2 YFSETQ. The ends were cut back, 0 bases at V and 2 bases at J, with 6 bases in the middle. CDR3 bases: TGCGCCAGCAGCTTGGACGGGCCCTACGAGCAGTACTTC. Amino acid sequence: CASSLDGPYEQYF.

This clonotype has a count of ten or more. The rearrangement links TRBV15 to TRBJ2-3, with D perhaps matching TRBD2 (5 bases). Trimming cost V 3 bases and J 0 bases, with 10 bases left between them. Germline-derived CDR1 and CDR2 are LNHNV and YYDKDF (reference sequence). CDR3 size: 15 residues. As DNA, the CDR3 is TGTGCCACCAGCAGCCAAGCGGCTAGCACAGATACGCAGTATTTT. It encodes CATSSQAASTDTQYF.

There are many counts of this clonotype. CDR3 sequence: CASSAGPSSYGYTF. The CDR3 nucleotides read TGTGCCAGTAGTGCCGGACCCTCTTCCTATGGCTACACCTTC. This chain connects TRBV19 to TRBJ1-2, with D unclear. Trimming took 5 bases from V and 4 from J, leaving 14 bases between them. Germline loops: CDR1 LNHDA, CDR2 SQIVND (reference sequence). The CDR3 spans 14 residues. The full variable domain, rest sourced from reference TRBV19 and TRBJ1-2, is DGGITQSPKYLFRKEGQNVTLSCEQNLNHDAMYWYRQDPGQGLRLIYYSQIVNDFQKGDIAEGYSVSREKKESFPLTVTSAQKNPTAFYLCASSAGPSSYGYTFGSGTRLTVV.

In this sample, this clonotype turned up many times. The chain has TRBV19 and TRBJ1-1, with D possibly TRBD1 on 5 matching bases. Germline V gives CDR1 LNHDA, CDR2 SQIVND (reference sequence). CDR3 length: 14 residues. Trimming pared 7 bases from V and 0 bases from J, leaving 12 bases between. The CDR3, as DNA: TGTGCCAGTACCCCGGACAAATTGAACACTGAAGCTTTCTTT. Its translation is CASTPDKLNTEAFF.